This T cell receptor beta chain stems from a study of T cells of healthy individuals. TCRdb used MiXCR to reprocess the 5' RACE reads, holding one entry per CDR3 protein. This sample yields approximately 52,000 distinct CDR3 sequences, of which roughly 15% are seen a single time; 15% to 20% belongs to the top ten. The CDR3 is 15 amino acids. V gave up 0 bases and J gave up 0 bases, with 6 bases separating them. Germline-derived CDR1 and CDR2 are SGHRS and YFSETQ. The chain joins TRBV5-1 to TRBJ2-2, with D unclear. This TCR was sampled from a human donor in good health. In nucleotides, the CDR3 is TGCGCCAGCAGCTTGGACAGTGCGAACACCGGGGAGCTGTTTTTT. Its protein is CASSLDSANTGELFF. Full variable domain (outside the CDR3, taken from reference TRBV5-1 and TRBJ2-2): KAGVTQTPRYLIKTRGQQVTLSCSPISGHRSVSWYQQTPGQGLQFLFEYFSETQRNKGNFPGRFSGRQFSNSRSEMNVSTLELGDSALYLCASSLDSANTGELFFGEGSRLTVL.